Shown below are 18 T cell receptor beta chains from a single sample sequenced in a study of shared clonotypes between healthy human individuals. TCRdb's table, derived via immunoSEQ multiplex PCR, lists solely in-frame clones and lacks some. The repertoire consists of 1,400,000 or so clones, with around 98.5% occurring once and the leading ten covering around 0.38%. The sample was naive CD4+ T cells sorted from blood. Subset noted: CD45RA+ positively selected. All receptors derive from a man aged 25-40 years in good health.

As concerns this clone: One end of the junction is discordant with germline, which a read error may explain. The chain carries TRBV7-9 and TRBJ1-1; the D is unclear. CDR3 length: 14 amino acids. Germline V gene data show CDR1 as SEHNR and CDR2 as FQNEAQ (reference sequence). CDR3 sequence reads: CASSSAVRILVVVF. In DNA form, the CDR3 reads TGTGCCAGCAGCTCAGCAGTCCGAATTTTGGTGGTGGTCTTT.

J is TRBJ2-7 and V is TRBV10-2; perhaps TRBD2 as D (6 bases). Per germline, CDR1 WSHSY and CDR2 SAAADI. Trimming left V 7 bases short and J 2 bases short, with 21 bases between. The CDR3 covers 16 residues. The CDR3 region is CASIAGLNLPAYEQYF. In DNA form, the CDR3 reads TGCGCCAGCATTGCGGGACTCAACCTACCTGCCTACGAGCAGTACTTC.

The genes are TRBV7-2 and TRBJ1-4; no firm D call. This CDR3 has 11 residues. Trimming shortened V by 3 bases and J by 4 bases, and 0 bases separated the two germline ends. Germline-derived CDR1 and CDR2 are SGHTA and FQGNSA. The CDR3 DNA follows: TGTGCCAGCAGCTTTAATGAAAAACTGTTTTTT. This sequence encodes CASSFNEKLFF.

In its sample, this clone was seen a few times. V and J are TRBV18 and TRBJ1-2; 7 nucleotides match TRBD1. The CDR3 has 16 residues. Losses at the gene ends were 3 bases for V and 3 bases for J; bases not matched to a gene: 10. Germline V gives CDR1 KGHSH, CDR2 LQKENI. CDR3 sequence: CASSPIPGTEDYGYTF. The DNA of the CDR3 is TGTGCCAGCTCACCTATACCAGGGACAGAAGACTATGGCTACACCTTC.

V is TRBV29-1 and J is TRBJ2-2; 12 positions agree with TRBD1. V lost 6 bases to trimming and J lost 2 bases; unmatched junction nucleotides: 4. Germline-derived CDR1 and CDR2 are SQVTM and ANQGSEA. This CDR3 is built from 15 residues. In nucleotides, the CDR3 is TGCAGCGTGAGGGGGACAGGGGGCAACACCGGGGAGCTGTTTTTT. This sequence encodes CSVRGTGGNTGELFF.

J is TRBJ2-1 and V is TRBV27; D remains ambiguous. V lost 2 bases and J 3 bases, leaving 11 bases between the germline ends. The germline gives CDR1 MNHEY, CDR2 SMNVEV (reference sequence). This CDR3 comprises 15 residues. In DNA form, the CDR3 reads TGTGCCAGCAGTTTAGGTCCGACACACTACAATGAGCAGTTCTTC. This encodes CASSLGPTHYNEQFF.

The chain carries TRBV27 and TRBJ1-5; D is perhaps TRBD1 (5 bases). The CDR3 runs to 16 residues. V was trimmed by 8 bases and J by 2 bases, leaving 19 bases between them. Germline V gene sequence: CDR1 MNHEY, CDR2 SMNVEV (reference sequence). Written as DNA, the CDR3 is TGTGCCAGCCGTCCCCATACCTTGGGGGGCAATCAGCCCCAGCATTTT. It yields the protein CASRPHTLGGNQPQHF.

The chain employs TRBV27 and TRBJ2-1, with 8 bases that match TRBD2. Trimming removed 5 bases from V and 8 bases from J; junction bases left unmatched: 11. The CDR3 extends over 15 amino acids. CDR1 and CDR2 from the germline V gene are MNHEY and SMNVEV (reference sequence). In DNA form, the CDR3 reads TGTGCCAGCAGTCCGGGACTAGGACTCGTATATGAGCAGTTCTTC. Protein sequence: CASSPGLGLVYEQFF.

The chain couples TRBV10-3 to TRBJ2-5; D is tentatively TRBD1 or TRBD2 (5 bases each). Trimming shortened V by 5 bases and J by 0 bases, and 16 bases separated the two germline ends. This CDR3 comprises 16 residues. Germline V gives CDR1 ENHRY, CDR2 SYGVKD. CDR3 in DNA: TGTGCCATCAGTCAACACCGGGACGGTCACCAAGAGACCCAGTACTTC. Amino acid sequence: CAISQHRDGHQETQYF.

The V and J genes are TRBV2 and TRBJ2-5; maybe TRBD2 (6 bases). The CDR3 is 14 amino acids. Germline assignment: CDR1 SNHLY and CDR2 FYNNEI. V lost 7 bases to trimming and J lost 5 bases, with 17 bases between them. In DNA, the CDR3 is TGTGCCAGCAATAGGGACTCGGGCGGTGAGACCCAGTACTTC. Translating gives CASNRDSGGETQYF.

The rearrangement uses TRBV28 and TRBJ2-3; no firm D call. Germline V lookup: CDR1 MDHEN, CDR2 SYDVKM. V lost 4 bases and J lost 9, with 8 bases in between. The CDR3 is 11 amino acids. The CDR3 DNA reads as TGTGCCAGCAGTTCCCCTGGAACGCAGTATTTT. Translated, it gives CASSSPGTQYF. Supplemented by reference TRBV28 and TRBJ2-3, the full variable domain reads DVKVTQSSRYLVKRTGEKVFLECVQDMDHENMFWYRQDPGLGLRLIYFSYDVKMKEKGDIPEGYSVSREKKERFSLILESASTNQTSMYLCASSSPGTQYFGPGTRLTVL.

DNA of the CDR3: TGTGCCAGCAGCTTGGGGACAGGGGGCGCGGGGAATGAGCAGTTCTTC. Translated, it gives CASSLGTGGAGNEQFF. The rearrangement uses TRBV5-4 and TRBJ2-1; 11 bases match TRBD1. This CDR3 contains 16 residues. Trimming removed 0 bases from V and 7 bases from J; junction bases left unmatched: 6. CDR1 is SGHNT, CDR2 YYREEE, per germline (reference sequence).

The V call is TRBV27, the J call TRBJ1-1, with 7 bases lining up with TRBD1. The CDR3 length is 15 residues. The V and J ends lost 3 bases and 4 bases, in that order; junction bases with no gene match: 8. The V gene's germline CDR1 is MNHEY and CDR2 SMNVEV (reference sequence). The DNA for the CDR3 is TGTGCCAGCAGTTTTTCAGGGGGTCTTGGCACTGAAGCTTTCTTT. Protein sequence: CASSFSGGLGTEAFF.

V usage is TRBV9 and J usage is TRBJ2-1; the D is unclear. Trimming cost V 2 bases and J 2 bases, with 11 bases left between them. The CDR3 consists of 15 residues. Germline assignment: CDR1 SGDLS and CDR2 YYNGEE. The CDR3 sequence is CASSVYTQAYNEQFF. The CDR3 bases are TGTGCCAGCAGCGTGTACACACAAGCCTACAATGAGCAGTTCTTC.

The CDR3 loop reads CASRARRLAGGSGSYNEQFF. The CDR3, as DNA: TGTGCCAGCAGGGCCCGGCGACTAGCGGGGGGGTCGGGGTCCTACAATGAGCAGTTCTTC. The chain combines TRBV2 with TRBJ2-1, with 14 bases that match TRBD2. J was trimmed by 1 base and V by 6 bases; bases with no gene match: 14. The CDR3 length is 20 residues. Germline CDR1 SNHLY, CDR2 FYNNEI.

The V and J genes are TRBV5-4 and TRBJ2-7, with a weak D call TRBD2 (7 bases). V dropped 4 bases and J dropped 5 bases, with 13 bases sitting between them. This CDR3 region has 13 residues. CDR1 and CDR2 (germline): SGHNT, YYREEE (reference sequence). CDR3 nucleotide sequence: TGTGCCAGCAGCCACGGGGGGCTAAACGAGCAGTACTTC. Its translation is CASSHGGLNEQYF.

This chain connects TRBV11-2 to TRBJ2-7, with D tentatively TRBD2 (5 bases). Deletions cut 0 bases from V and 6 bases from J, with 12 bases between. Germline values: CDR1 SGHAT, CDR2 FQNNGV. The CDR3 spans 14 residues. CDR3 loop: CASSLDPGLGEQYF. In DNA form, the CDR3 reads TGTGCCAGCAGCTTAGATCCGGGATTGGGCGAGCAGTACTTC.

This chain's CDR3 is CASSLEYRITGELFF. CDR3 nucleotides: TGCGCCAGCAGCTTGGAATACAGGATTACCGGGGAGCTGTTTTTT. The V call is TRBV5-1, the J call TRBJ2-2, with a possible D match to TRBD1 (5 bases). Germline assignment: CDR1 SGHRS and CDR2 YFSETQ. This CDR3 is built from 15 residues. V gave up 0 bases and J gave up 5 bases, with 11 bases separating them.